These 18 T cell receptor beta chains came from one sample sequenced in a study of CD8+CD57+ T cells in acquired aplastic anemia. The patients chosen for sequencing had shown expansion of CD8+CD57+ cells (detected by flow cytometry). The use of genomic DNA as template underpinned the TCR beta VDJ and CDR3 profiling. MiXCR, run by TCRdb on the reads, gives a single entry per CDR3 protein. The sample lists some 150,000 distinct CDR3 sequences, 71% occurring once. Sequencing was carried out using sorted CD4+, CD8+, or CD8+CD57+ T cells (not recorded which) from PBMCs. The receptors here all came from a human donor with aplastic anemia.

This clonotype has a count of ten or more. The chain combines TRBV15 with TRBJ2-5, with 7 nucleotides matching TRBD1. Germline V gene sequence: CDR1 LNHNV, CDR2 YYDKDF (reference sequence). Losses at the gene ends were 0 bases for V and 0 bases for J; bases not matched to a gene: 1. This CDR3 region has 15 residues. The CDR3 nucleotides are TGTGCCACCAGCAGAGAAGACAGGGACCAAGAGACCCAGTACTTC. This codes for CATSREDRDQETQYF.

This clonotype was detected a few times. The V and J genes are TRBV20-1 and TRBJ2-7, with a possible D match to TRBD1 (6 bases). Germline lookup yields CDR1 DFQATT and CDR2 SNEGSKA (reference sequence). Trimming took off 4 bases at V and 0 bases at J, with 10 bases between the two ends. The CDR3 has 13 amino acids. CDR3: CSATVDSSYEQYF. The CDR3 DNA reads TGCAGTGCTACCGTGGACAGCTCCTACGAGCAGTACTTC.

J is TRBJ2-5 and V is TRBV20-1, with D maybe TRBD1 (6 bases). Germline CDR1 and CDR2: DFQATT and SNEGSKA (reference sequence). Trimming shortened V by 6 bases and J by 1 base, and 15 bases separated the two germline ends. This CDR3 spans 14 amino acids. The chain's CDR3 is CSAGTGHSQETQYF. CDR3 DNA: TGCAGTGCGGGGACGGGACACTCCCAAGAGACCCAGTACTTC.

V gene TRBV7-2 combines with J gene TRBJ2-2, with D unresolved. From germline, CDR1 is SGHTA and CDR2 FQGNSA. V lost 1 base to trimming and J lost 1 base, with 7 bases between them. The CDR3 runs to 15 residues. The CDR3, as DNA: TGTGCCAGCAGCTTAGTTAGGTTGAACACCGGGGAGCTGTTTTTT. This sequence encodes CASSLVRLNTGELFF.

A few counts support this clonotype. This rearrangement joins TRBV7-9 to TRBJ1-1; possibly TRBD1 for D (5 bases). This CDR3 is 16 amino acids long. Germline V lookup: CDR1 SEHNR, CDR2 FQNEAQ (reference sequence). The V and J ends lost 1 base and 0 bases respectively, with 12 bases between them. The CDR3 nucleotides read TGTGCCAGCAGCTTAGGTAGTACGGGGGTGAACACTGAAGCTTTCTTT. The encoded protein is CASSLGSTGVNTEAFF. Combining the CDR3 with reference TRBV7-9 and TRBJ1-1 gives the whole variable domain DTGVSQNPRHKITKRGQNVTFRCDPISEHNRLYWYRQTLGQGPEFLTYFQNEAQLEKSRLLSDRFSAERPKGSFSTLEIQRTEQGDSAMYLCASSLGSTGVNTEAFFGQGTRLTVV.

This chain joins TRBV9 and TRBJ2-1, with TRBD2 matching 8 bases. Germline-derived CDR1 and CDR2 are SGDLS and YYNGEE. The CDR3 consists of 14 residues. V lost 2 bases to trimming and J lost 7 bases; unmatched junction nucleotides: 5. CDR3 residues: CASSVIAGMNEQFF. CDR3 sequence (DNA): TGTGCCAGCAGCGTGATAGCGGGGATGAATGAGCAGTTCTTC. The full variable domain, with the rest looked up from reference TRBV9 and TRBJ2-1, is DSGVTQTPKHLITATGQRVTLRCSPRSGDLSVYWYQQSLDQGLQFLIQYYNGEERAKGNILERFSAQQFPDLHSELNLSSLELGDSALYFCASSVIAGMNEQFFGPGTRLTVL.

V is TRBV5-8 and J is TRBJ2-7; the D gene could be TRBD1 or TRBD2 (5 bases each). The V gene's germline CDR1 is SGHTS and CDR2 YDEGEE. The CDR3 has 14 residues. V was clipped by 1 base and J by 7 bases, with 15 bases between them. The CDR3 DNA sequence: TGTGCCAGCAGCTTGTCCGAGGGGACGGGGGAGCAGTACTTC. Residues: CASSLSEGTGEQYF.

The chain uses TRBV29-1 and TRBJ2-7; 7 bases line up with TRBD1. The CDR3 length is 15 residues. Germline CDR1 SQVTM, CDR2 ANQGSEA. V gave up 7 bases and J gave up 0 bases; unmatched junction bases: 12. CDR3 DNA: TGCAGCGCCATCCGAGGACAGGCCAGCTCCTACGAGCAGTACTTC. Residues: CSAIRGQASSYEQYF.

The chain employs TRBV7-6 and TRBJ2-1; 12 bases match TRBD2. Germline loops: CDR1 SGHVS, CDR2 FNYEAQ. The junction had 7 bases not matched to a gene; V was cut back by 4 bases and J by 6 bases. This CDR3 has 16 amino acids. The chain's CDR3 is CASSSSGGAVINEQFF. In nucleotides, the CDR3 is TGTGCCAGCAGCTCTAGCGGGGGGGCGGTAATCAATGAGCAGTTCTTC.

The chain combines TRBV5-6 with TRBJ2-6; D remains ambiguous. Trimming left V 4 bases short and J 1 base short, with 6 bases between. Germline assignment: CDR1 SGHDT and CDR2 YYEEEE. The CDR3 runs to 14 residues. The CDR3 loop is CASSRVSGANVLTF. CDR3 nucleotides: TGTGCCAGCAGCCGAGTTTCTGGGGCCAACGTCCTGACTTTC. Full variable domain (rest looked up from reference TRBV5-6 and TRBJ2-6): DAGVTQSPTHLIKTRGQQVTLRCSPKSGHDTVSWYQQALGQGPQFIFQYYEEEERQRGNFPDRFSGHQFPNYSSELNVNALLLGDSALYLCASSRVSGANVLTFGAGSRLTVL.

This clonotype was observed a single time. This chain links TRBV7-2 with TRBJ2-5; 14 bases fit TRBD2. This CDR3 region has 15 residues. J lost 7 bases, V lost 1 base, and 2 bases had no gene match. Germline V CDR1 and CDR2: SGHTA, FQGNSA. The CDR3: CASSLGGLAGGTQYF. CDR3 nucleotide sequence: TGTGCCAGCAGCTTAGGAGGACTAGCGGGAGGGACCCAGTACTTC.

This chain connects TRBV27 to TRBJ1-1; no clear D gene. V lost 0 bases to trimming and J lost 0 bases, with 8 bases between them. The CDR3 is 15 residues long. Germline assignment: CDR1 MNHEY and CDR2 SMNVEV (reference sequence). This CDR3 reads CASSLSIGVNTEAFF. The CDR3 DNA sequence: TGTGCCAGCAGTTTATCGATCGGGGTGAACACTGAAGCTTTCTTT.

There are a few counts of this clonotype. V is TRBV20-1 and J is TRBJ2-5; 11 bases match TRBD2. Germline CDR1 reads DFQATT; CDR2 reads SNEGSKA (reference sequence). J was trimmed by 4 bases and V by 6 bases; bases with no gene match: 10. This CDR3 comprises 15 residues. The DNA for the CDR3 is TGCAGTGCACCGGGACTAGCGGACAAGCGAGAGACCCAGTACTTC. This sequence encodes CSAPGLADKRETQYF.

CDR3 nucleotide sequence: TGTGCCATCAGTAGCGGCTCCTACAATGAGCAGTTCTTC. This gives the protein CAISSGSYNEQFF. The chain employs TRBV10-3 and TRBJ2-1, with a possible D match to TRBD2 (5 bases). V was clipped by 5 bases and J by 0 bases, with 5 bases between them. CDR3 size: 13 residues. Per germline, CDR1 ENHRY and CDR2 SYGVKD.

In its sample, this clonotype was seen many times. The V gene is TRBV19, the J gene TRBJ1-5, with 8 nucleotides matching TRBD1. V was clipped by 5 bases and J by 5 bases; unmatched bases: 2. Germline V gene data show CDR1 as LNHDA and CDR2 as SQIVND (reference sequence). The CDR3 runs 13 residues. In nucleotides, the CDR3 is TGTGCCAGTAGTGTGGACAGGGATCAGCCCCAGCATTTT. The encoded protein is CASSVDRDQPQHF.

This clonotype was seen a few times. The rearrangement joins TRBV25-1 to TRBJ1-2; D uncertain. Germline values: CDR1 MGHDK, CDR2 SYGVNS. V was trimmed by 2 bases and J by 4 bases, leaving 14 bases between them. The CDR3 contains 15 residues. The CDR3 here is CASSENDGLLYGYTF. The CDR3 DNA reads TGTGCCAGCAGTGAAAATGACGGATTGCTCTATGGCTACACCTTC.

On this clonotype itself: The junction departs from the called germline gene at one end, perhaps through a read error. CDR3 DNA: TGTGCCAGCATTTGGGACCAGAACACTGAAGCTCTCTTT. Protein sequence: CASIWDQNTEALF. The rearrangement uses TRBV2 and TRBJ1-1, with a possible D match to TRBD1 (5 bases). This CDR3 has 13 residues. Germline V gene lookup returns CDR1 SNHLY and CDR2 FYNNEI.

Notes on this clonotype: One end of the junction fails to match germline, which may point to a read error. The chain joins TRBV25-1 to TRBJ2-1, with D possibly matching TRBD2 (5 bases). CDR1 is MGHDK and CDR2 is SYGVNS in the germline V gene. This CDR3 has 15 amino acids. CDR3 sequence: CDSSKEGGPYNEQFF. The CDR3 DNA follows: TGTGACAGCAGTAAGGAAGGAGGACCGTACAATGAGCAGTTCTTC.